The 26 T cell receptor beta chains reported below all come from one sample, sequenced in a study of T cell responses to AZD1222 COVID-19 vaccine. Generated by immunoSEQ multiplex PCR, the TCRdb table keeps only in-frame clones and is missing some. The sample yields some 82,000 clones, just under 90% seen once. This material consisted of peripheral blood, taken on day 0 of AZD1222 vaccination. Receptor source: an adult in good health.

The chain has TRBV6-5 and TRBJ1-1; weak D call: TRBD1 (5 bases). The CDR3 is made up of 13 amino acids. Trimming left V 7 bases short and J 6 bases short, with 15 bases between. From germline, CDR1 is MNHEY and CDR2 SVGAGI. CDR3 sequence reads: CASKVRGLSEAFF. The DNA of the CDR3 is TGTGCCAGCAAGGTGAGGGGACTCTCTGAAGCTTTCTTT.

The rearrangement uses TRBV12-3 or TRBV12-4 and TRBJ1-2, with TRBD1 matching over 8 bases. This CDR3 has 13 amino acids. V was pared by 5 bases and J by 6 bases, with 5 bases of the junction left unmatched. CDR3 in DNA: TGTGCCAGCAGTCCGGACAGGGAAAATGGCTACACCTTC. Its protein is CASSPDRENGYTF.

The chain employs TRBV6-2 or TRBV6-3 and TRBJ1-1; 8 nucleotides match TRBD1. CDR3 length: 14 amino acids. Per the germline V gene, CDR1 is MNHEY and CDR2 is SVGEGT. The trim removed 6 bases at V and 5 bases at J, leaving 8 bases unmatched. CDR3 sequence: CASSNRTGRTEAFF. In nucleotides, the CDR3 is TGTGCCAGCAGCAACCGGACAGGGAGGACTGAAGCTTTCTTT.

The V call is TRBV9, the J call TRBJ2-2; the D is unclear. Trimming removed 4 bases at V and 5 bases at J, with 12 bases between. The CDR3 is 14 amino acids. Germline V gene lookup returns CDR1 SGDLS and CDR2 YYNGEE. The CDR3 region is CASSPAGKTGELFF. Here the CDR3 DNA reads TGTGCCAGCAGCCCCGCTGGCAAGACCGGGGAGCTGTTTTTT. The entire variable domain, with the rest obtained from reference TRBV9 and TRBJ2-2, is as follows: DSGVTQTPKHLITATGQRVTLRCSPRSGDLSVYWYQQSLDQGLQFLIQYYNGEERAKGNILERFSAQQFPDLHSELNLSSLELGDSALYFCASSPAGKTGELFFGEGSRLTVL.

This chain joins TRBV18 and TRBJ1-2; D not certain. Per the germline V gene, CDR1 is KGHSH and CDR2 is LQKENI. Trimming pared 0 bases from V and 1 base from J, leaving 15 bases between. The CDR3 has 17 amino acids. CDR3 nucleotide sequence: TGTGCCAGCTCACCACCCTTTAACTTGGGAGATAACTATGGCTACACCTTC. It translates to CASSPPFNLGDNYGYTF.

This rearrangement joins TRBV19 to TRBJ2-5, with D perhaps TRBD1 or TRBD2 (6 bases each). The CDR3 runs 14 residues. Trimming took off 5 bases at V and 5 bases at J, with 15 bases between the two ends. The germline CDR1 and CDR2 sequences are LNHDA and SQIVND (reference sequence). This CDR3 is CASSPPGGLETQYF. In nucleotides, the CDR3 is TGTGCCAGTAGTCCCCCTGGGGGGCTCGAGACCCAGTACTTC.

The V call is TRBV27, the J call TRBJ2-7; no definite D call. The CDR3 is made up of 14 amino acids. CDR1 MNHEY and CDR2 SMNVEV come from the germline V gene (reference sequence). The V end lost 3 bases, the J end lost 0 bases, and 9 bases lay between the germline ends. CDR3 amino acids: CASSFWGSSYEQYF. For the CDR3, the DNA is TGTGCCAGCAGTTTCTGGGGAAGCTCCTACGAGCAGTACTTC.

This chain links TRBV29-1 with TRBJ1-3; possible D gene TRBD1, 6 bases. Trimming left V 4 bases short and J 3 bases short, with 13 bases between. Germline CDR1 is SQVTM and CDR2 is ANQGSEA. This CDR3 is built from 14 residues. The CDR3 reads CSVGGRGVGNTIYF. In nucleotides, the CDR3 is TGCAGCGTTGGGGGCAGGGGTGTTGGAAACACCATATATTTT.

V usage is TRBV30 and J usage is TRBJ2-7, with D perhaps TRBD2 (7 bases). This CDR3 region has 14 residues. V lost 6 bases and J 5 bases, leaving 20 bases between the germline ends. CDR1 is GTSNPN, CDR2 SVGIG, per germline (reference sequence). In DNA, the CDR3 is TGTGCCTGTCCAAAAGGGGGGGAGAGAGACGAGCAGTACTTC. Its translation is CACPKGGERDEQYF. The full variable domain, its missing parts supplied by reference TRBV30 and TRBJ2-7, is SQTIHQWPATLVQPVGSPLSLECTVEGTSNPNLYWYRQAAGRGLQLLFYSVGIGQISSEVPQNLSASRPQDRQFILSSKKLLLSDSGFYLCACPKGGERDEQYFGPGTRLTVT.

The CDR3 region has the DNA TGTGCCAGCAGCTTTCTAGCGGGGGGCCGGGATACGCAGTATTTT. This gives the protein CASSFLAGGRDTQYF. The J gene is TRBJ2-3, the V gene TRBV7-6; 11 bases align to TRBD2. V lost 3 bases, J lost 6 bases, and 5 bases stayed unmatched. The CDR3 consists of 15 residues. Looked up from germline, CDR1 is SGHVS and CDR2 is FNYEAQ.

The gene calls are TRBV10-3 and TRBJ1-1; TRBD1 is a possible D gene (6 bases). Germline V gene data show CDR1 as ENHRY and CDR2 as SYGVKD. This CDR3 is 19 amino acids long. V was shortened by 2 bases and J by 0 bases, with 22 bases between the two germline ends. CDR3: CAISEVMGTTRSLNTEAFF. Here the CDR3 DNA reads TGTGCCATCAGTGAGGTGATGGGGACAACTAGATCTTTGAACACTGAAGCTTTCTTT.

The V gene is TRBV13, the J gene TRBJ2-3, with a weak D call TRBD1 (6 bases). The CDR3 runs 16 residues. Germline V gives CDR1 PRHDT, CDR2 FYEKMQ (reference sequence). V gave up 6 bases and J gave up 2 bases, with 18 bases separating them. The CDR3 protein is CASSRTRTVHTDTQYF. The DNA for the CDR3 is TGTGCCAGCAGTCGAACTCGGACAGTCCACACAGATACGCAGTATTTT.

The V and J genes are TRBV5-1 and TRBJ2-1; a possible D gene is TRBD2 (6 bases). Looked up from germline, CDR1 is SGHRS and CDR2 is YFSETQ. The CDR3 runs 16 residues. The germline V and J ends were trimmed by 4 bases and 2 bases, with 16 bases remaining between them. The CDR3 DNA reads TGCGCCAGCAGCCCATCGGGGGACGGAACCTACAATGAGCAGTTCTTC. Translating gives CASSPSGDGTYNEQFF.

The chain combines TRBV10-1 with TRBJ1-2; D uncertain. The CDR3 extends over 13 amino acids. Germline CDR1 reads WNHNN; CDR2 reads SYGVQD (reference sequence). V was trimmed by 4 bases and J by 0 bases, leaving 6 bases between them. This CDR3 reads CASSATANYGYTF. CDR3 sequence (DNA): TGCGCCAGCAGTGCAACAGCTAACTATGGCTACACCTTC.

This clone appeared once. The chain uses TRBV27 and TRBJ1-4; D not resolved. This CDR3 has 14 residues. Germline values: CDR1 MNHEY, CDR2 SMNVEV (reference sequence). V was trimmed by 1 base and J by 3 bases, leaving 6 bases between them. The CDR3 sequence: CASSLWSPNEKLFF. In DNA, the CDR3 is TGTGCCAGCAGTTTATGGAGTCCTAATGAAAAACTGTTTTTT.

CDR3 sequence: CASSLGWGSGANVLTF. The DNA of the CDR3 is TGTGCCAGCAGCTTAGGATGGGGTTCTGGGGCCAACGTCCTGACTTTC. V gene TRBV11-2 combines with J gene TRBJ2-6; D not certain. This CDR3 is built from 16 residues. Looked up from germline, CDR1 is SGHAT and CDR2 is FQNNGV. Trimming pared 1 base from V and 1 base from J, leaving 8 bases between.

This clone has more than one count but fewer than ten. The chain uses TRBV19 and TRBJ1-2, with 9 positions matching TRBD1. With 10 bases clipped from V and 8 bases from J, the junction kept 14 bases outside the gene matches. Per the germline V gene, CDR1 is LNHDA and CDR2 is SQIVND (reference sequence). The CDR3 consists of 14 residues. The CDR3 is CAISPVDRGWGYTF. The CDR3 DNA follows: TGTGCCATAAGCCCCGTGGACAGGGGATGGGGCTACACCTTC.

This clone was recorded a few times. The chain has TRBV4-2 and TRBJ2-3; 9 bases fit TRBD2. The trim removed 0 bases at V and 4 bases at J, leaving 8 bases unmatched. CDR3 length: 17 amino acids. Per the germline V gene, CDR1 is LGHNA and CDR2 is YNFKEQ. DNA for the CDR3: TGTGCCAGCAGCCAAGACGGTCCTAGCGGGGAGTCAGATACGCAGTATTTT. Translating it yields CASSQDGPSGESDTQYF.

The V call is TRBV2, the J call TRBJ1-4, with 10 bases that match TRBD1. V lost 8 bases, J lost 9 bases, and 12 bases stayed unmatched. This CDR3 has 15 amino acids. CDR1 is SNHLY and CDR2 is FYNNEI in the germline V gene. The CDR3: CASDEGGQGRKKLFF. Here the CDR3 DNA reads TGTGCCAGCGACGAGGGGGGACAGGGGAGGAAAAAACTGTTTTTT. The full variable domain, its missing parts supplied by reference TRBV2 and TRBJ1-4, is EPEVTQTPSHQVTQMGQEVILRCVPISNHLYFYWYRQILGQKVEFLVSFYNNEISEKSEIFDDQFSVERPDGSNFTLKIRSTKLEDSAMYFCASDEGGQGRKKLFFGSGTQLSVL.

The count of this clone is one. The rearrangement joins TRBV6-1 to TRBJ1-5; TRBD1 might be the D (5 bases). The V and J ends lost 3 bases and 5 bases respectively, with 8 bases between them. In germline, CDR1 is MNHNS, CDR2 SASEGT. The CDR3 is made up of 13 amino acids. This CDR3 is CASSDRVYQPQHF. CDR3 DNA sequence: TGTGCCAGCAGTGACAGGGTATATCAGCCCCAGCATTTT.

The chain carries TRBV20-1 and TRBJ1-5; D remains ambiguous. From germline, CDR1 is DFQATT and CDR2 SNEGSKA (reference sequence). This CDR3 comprises 12 residues. The V end was cut by 6 bases, the J end by 0 bases, with 6 bases between. Here the CDR3 DNA reads TGCAGTGCCAGTAATAGCAATCAGCCCCAGCATTTT. Protein sequence: CSASNSNQPQHF.

The rearrangement uses TRBV7-8 and TRBJ1-1, with 7 bases identical to TRBD1. With V trimmed by 5 bases and J by 0 bases, 9 bases remained unmatched. Germline CDR1 reads SGHVS; CDR2 reads FQNEAQ. This CDR3 contains 16 residues. The CDR3 nucleotides read TGTGCCAGCAGCGTTTACCGGACAGGCGTGAACACTGAAGCTTTCTTT. This gives the protein CASSVYRTGVNTEAFF.

The chain couples TRBV7-3 to TRBJ2-2; D is possibly TRBD2 (5 bases). The CDR3 has 12 amino acids. CDR1 and CDR2 from the germline V gene are SGHTA and FQGTGA. V lost 3 bases and J 6 bases, leaving 5 bases between the germline ends. The CDR3 spells CASSLGAGELFF. The CDR3 DNA reads as TGTGCCAGCAGCTTGGGAGCCGGGGAGCTGTTTTTT.

This chain uses TRBV6-2 or TRBV6-3 with TRBJ1-2; maybe TRBD1 (6 bases). V was trimmed by 5 bases and J by 2 bases, leaving 12 bases between them. The CDR3 spans 14 residues. Germline V gene sequence: CDR1 MNHEY, CDR2 SVGEGT. CDR3 bases: TGTGCCAGCAGTACCCCCGGGGGCAACTATGGCTACACCTTC. Protein sequence: CASSTPGGNYGYTF.

Here the CDR3 reads CASGLVRGLEAFF. The CDR3 DNA follows: TGTGCTAGTGGTTTGGTACGGGGACTTGAAGCTTTCTTT. The chain combines TRBV12-5 with TRBJ1-1; tentatively, D is TRBD1 (5 bases). The CDR3 loop spans 13 amino acids. Germline CDR1 LGHNT, CDR2 FRNRAP. V was pared by 0 bases and J by 7 bases, with 9 bases between.

The rearrangement uses TRBV3-1 (or the pseudogene TRBV3-2) and TRBJ2-7, with TRBD2 as a possible D gene (5 bases). Trimming took 4 bases from V and 0 from J, leaving 7 bases between them. This CDR3 has 13 amino acids. Germline CDR1 reads LGHDT; CDR2 reads YNNKEL (reference sequence). As DNA, the CDR3 is TGTGCCAGCAGCCTCGGGGACTCCTACGAGCAGTACTTC. Residues: CASSLGDSYEQYF.